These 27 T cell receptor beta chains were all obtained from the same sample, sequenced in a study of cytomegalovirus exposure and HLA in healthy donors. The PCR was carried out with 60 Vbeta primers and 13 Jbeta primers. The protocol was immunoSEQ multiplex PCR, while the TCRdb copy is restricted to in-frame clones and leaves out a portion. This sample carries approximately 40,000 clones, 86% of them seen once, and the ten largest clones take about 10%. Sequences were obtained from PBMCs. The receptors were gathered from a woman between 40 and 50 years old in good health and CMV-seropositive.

CDR3 in amino acids: CASSKPGQGWTEAFF. DNA for the CDR3: TGTGCCAGCAGTAAACCGGGACAGGGCTGGACTGAAGCTTTCTTT. This rearrangement joins TRBV28 to TRBJ1-1, with 9 positions matching TRBD1. The trim removed 5 bases at V and 5 bases at J, leaving 9 bases unmatched. The CDR3 extends over 15 amino acids. CDR1 is MDHEN and CDR2 is SYDVKM in the germline V gene.

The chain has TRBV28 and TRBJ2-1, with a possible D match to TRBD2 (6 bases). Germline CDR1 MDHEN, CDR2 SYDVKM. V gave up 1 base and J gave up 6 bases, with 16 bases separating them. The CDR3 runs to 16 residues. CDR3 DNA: TGTGCCAGCAGTTTATCTGGAGGGGACTGGGGCAATGAGCAGTTCTTC. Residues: CASSLSGGDWGNEQFF.

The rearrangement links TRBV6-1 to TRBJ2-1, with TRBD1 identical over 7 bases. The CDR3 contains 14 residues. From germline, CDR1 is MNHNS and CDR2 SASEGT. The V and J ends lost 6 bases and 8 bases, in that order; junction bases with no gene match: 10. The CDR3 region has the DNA TGTGCCAGCAGACCGGGACAGAGGATCGATGAGCAGTTCTTC. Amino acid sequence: CASRPGQRIDEQFF.

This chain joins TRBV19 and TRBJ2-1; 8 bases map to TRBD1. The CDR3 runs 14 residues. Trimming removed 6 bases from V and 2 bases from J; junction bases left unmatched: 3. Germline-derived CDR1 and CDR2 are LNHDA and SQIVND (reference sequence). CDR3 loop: CASSLTGAYNEQFF. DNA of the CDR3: TGTGCCAGTAGCCTGACAGGGGCCTACAATGAGCAGTTCTTC.

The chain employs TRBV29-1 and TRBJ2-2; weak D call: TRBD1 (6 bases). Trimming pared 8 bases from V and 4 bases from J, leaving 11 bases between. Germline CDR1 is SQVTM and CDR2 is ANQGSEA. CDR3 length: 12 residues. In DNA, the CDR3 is TGCAGCCTACAGGGAGCCACCGGGGAGCTGTTTTTT. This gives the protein CSLQGATGELFF.

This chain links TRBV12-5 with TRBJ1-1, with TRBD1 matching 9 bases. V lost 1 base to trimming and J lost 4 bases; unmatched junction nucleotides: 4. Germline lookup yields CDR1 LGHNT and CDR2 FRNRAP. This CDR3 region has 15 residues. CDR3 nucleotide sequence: TGTGCTAGTGGTTTGGGACAGGGGGGCGGCACTGAAGCTTTCTTT. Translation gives CASGLGQGGGTEAFF.

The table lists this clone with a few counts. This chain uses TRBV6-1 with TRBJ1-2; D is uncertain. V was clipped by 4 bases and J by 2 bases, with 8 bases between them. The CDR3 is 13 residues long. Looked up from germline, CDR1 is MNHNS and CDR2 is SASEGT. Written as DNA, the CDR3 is TGTGCCAGCAGTGTGGAGGGAAACTATGGCTACACCTTC. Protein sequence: CASSVEGNYGYTF.

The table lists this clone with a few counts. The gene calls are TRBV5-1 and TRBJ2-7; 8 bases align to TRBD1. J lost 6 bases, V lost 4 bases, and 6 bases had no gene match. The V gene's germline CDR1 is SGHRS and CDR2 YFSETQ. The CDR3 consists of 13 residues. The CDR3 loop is CASSIGQGGEQYF. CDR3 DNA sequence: TGCGCCAGCAGCATAGGACAGGGTGGCGAGCAGTACTTC.

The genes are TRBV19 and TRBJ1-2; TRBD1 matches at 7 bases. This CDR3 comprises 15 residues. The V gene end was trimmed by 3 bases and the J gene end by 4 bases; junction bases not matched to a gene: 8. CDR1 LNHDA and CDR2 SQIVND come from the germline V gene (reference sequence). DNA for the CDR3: TGTGCCAGTAGTATCGTGACAGGGCAAGGCTATGGCTACACCTTC. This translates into CASSIVTGQGYGYTF.

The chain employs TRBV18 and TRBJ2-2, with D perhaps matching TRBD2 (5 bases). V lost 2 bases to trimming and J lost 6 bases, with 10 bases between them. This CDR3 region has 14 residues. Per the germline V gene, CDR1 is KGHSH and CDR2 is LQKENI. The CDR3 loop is CASSPNKEAGELFF. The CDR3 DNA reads TGTGCCAGCTCACCAAATAAGGAGGCCGGGGAGCTGTTTTTT.

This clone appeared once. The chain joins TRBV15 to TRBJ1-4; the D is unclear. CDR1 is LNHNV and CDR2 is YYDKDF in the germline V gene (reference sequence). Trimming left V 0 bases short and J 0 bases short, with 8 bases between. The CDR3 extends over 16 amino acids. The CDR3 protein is CATSRDGGATNEKLFF. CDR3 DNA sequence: TGTGCCACCAGCAGAGATGGCGGTGCAACTAATGAAAAACTGTTTTTT.

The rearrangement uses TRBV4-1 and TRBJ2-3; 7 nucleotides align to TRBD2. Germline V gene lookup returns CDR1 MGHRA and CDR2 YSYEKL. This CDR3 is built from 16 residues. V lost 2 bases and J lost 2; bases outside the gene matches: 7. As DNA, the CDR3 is TGCGCCAGCAGCCAACCTCCGGGGGGTGTCACAGATACGCAGTATTTT. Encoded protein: CASSQPPGGVTDTQYF.

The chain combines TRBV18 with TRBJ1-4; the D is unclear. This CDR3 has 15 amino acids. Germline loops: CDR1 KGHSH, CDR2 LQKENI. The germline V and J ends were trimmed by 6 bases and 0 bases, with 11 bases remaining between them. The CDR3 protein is CASSPREATNEKLFF. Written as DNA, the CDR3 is TGTGCCAGCTCGCCCCGGGAGGCAACTAATGAAAAACTGTTTTTT.

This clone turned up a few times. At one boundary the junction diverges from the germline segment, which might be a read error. The CDR3 nucleotides are TGCGCCAGCAGCCAAGTTGAAGGGGACAGCTCCTACGAGCAGTACTTC. Translating it yields CASSQVEGDSSYEQYF. This chain connects TRBV5-4 to TRBJ2-7, with 7 bases aligning to TRBD1. Per germline, CDR1 SGHNT and CDR2 YYREEE (reference sequence). The CDR3 loop spans 16 amino acids.

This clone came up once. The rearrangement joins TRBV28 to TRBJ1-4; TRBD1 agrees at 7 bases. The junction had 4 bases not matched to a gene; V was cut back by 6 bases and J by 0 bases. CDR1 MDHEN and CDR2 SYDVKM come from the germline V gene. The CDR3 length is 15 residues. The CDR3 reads CASRGTDATNEKLFF. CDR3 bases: TGTGCCAGCAGAGGGACAGACGCAACTAATGAAAAACTGTTTTTT.

The CDR3 reads CASSFGWEDYTF. In DNA form, the CDR3 reads TGTGCCAGTAGTTTTGGGTGGGAGGACTACACCTTC. The V gene is TRBV19, the J gene TRBJ1-2, with D hard to call. V lost 5 bases and J lost 10, with 14 bases in between. The germline gives CDR1 LNHDA, CDR2 SQIVND (reference sequence). The CDR3 is made up of 12 amino acids. Combining the CDR3 with reference TRBV19 and TRBJ1-2 gives the whole variable domain DGGITQSPKYLFRKEGQNVTLSCEQNLNHDAMYWYRQDPGQGLRLIYYSQIVNDFQKGDIAEGYSVSREKKESFPLTVTSAQKNPTAFYLCASSFGWEDYTFGSGTRLTVV.

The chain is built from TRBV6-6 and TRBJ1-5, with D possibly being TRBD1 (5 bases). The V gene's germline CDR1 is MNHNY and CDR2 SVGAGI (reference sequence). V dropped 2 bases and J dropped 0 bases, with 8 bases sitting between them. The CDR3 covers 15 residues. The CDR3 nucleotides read TGTGCCAGCAGTTACGGGGGGGGTAGCAATCAGCCCCAGCATTTT. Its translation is CASSYGGGSNQPQHF.

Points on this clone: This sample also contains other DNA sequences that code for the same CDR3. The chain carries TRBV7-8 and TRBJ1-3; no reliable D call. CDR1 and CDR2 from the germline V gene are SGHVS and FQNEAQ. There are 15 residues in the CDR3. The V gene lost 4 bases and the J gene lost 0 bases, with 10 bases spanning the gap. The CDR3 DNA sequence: TGTGCCAGCAGCTCTGATGGACTCTCTGGAAACACCATATATTTT. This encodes CASSSDGLSGNTIYF.

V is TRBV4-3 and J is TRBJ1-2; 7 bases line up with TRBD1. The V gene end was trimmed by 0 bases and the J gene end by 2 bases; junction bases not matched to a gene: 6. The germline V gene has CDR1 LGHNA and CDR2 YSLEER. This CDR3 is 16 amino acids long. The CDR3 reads CASSQDLEGQNYGYTF. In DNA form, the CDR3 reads TGCGCCAGCAGCCAAGATCTTGAGGGACAGAACTATGGCTACACCTTC.

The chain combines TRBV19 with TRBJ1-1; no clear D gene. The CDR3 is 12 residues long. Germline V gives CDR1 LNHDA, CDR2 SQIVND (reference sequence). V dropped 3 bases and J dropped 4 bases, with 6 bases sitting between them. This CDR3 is CASSMKPTEAFF. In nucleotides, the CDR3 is TGTGCCAGTAGTATGAAGCCCACTGAAGCTTTCTTT.

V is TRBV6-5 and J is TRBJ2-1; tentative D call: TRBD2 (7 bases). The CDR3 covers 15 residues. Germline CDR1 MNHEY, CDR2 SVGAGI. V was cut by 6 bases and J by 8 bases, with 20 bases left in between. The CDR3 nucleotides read TGTGCCAGCAGCCCGGGCTGGGGGGCGGGGGATGAGCAGTTCTTC. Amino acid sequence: CASSPGWGAGDEQFF.

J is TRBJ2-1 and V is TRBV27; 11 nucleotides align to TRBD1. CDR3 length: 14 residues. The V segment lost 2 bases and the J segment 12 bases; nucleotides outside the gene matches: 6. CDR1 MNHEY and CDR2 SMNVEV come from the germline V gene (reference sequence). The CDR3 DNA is TGTGCCAGCAGTTTACGGACAGGGGGCTTGTGGCAGTTCTTC. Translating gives CASSLRTGGLWQFF.

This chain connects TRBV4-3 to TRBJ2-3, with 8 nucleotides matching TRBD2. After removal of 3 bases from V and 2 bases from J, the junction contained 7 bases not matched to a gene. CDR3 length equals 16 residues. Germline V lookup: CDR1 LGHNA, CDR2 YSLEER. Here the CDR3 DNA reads TGCGCCAGCAGCCAGGGTAGCGGGGCACACACAGATACGCAGTATTTT. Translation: CASSQGSGAHTDTQYF.

CDR3 in DNA: TGTGCCAGCAGTGACCCGGAGGGTGGGAACTCTGGAAACACCATATATTTT. Its protein product is CASSDPEGGNSGNTIYF. This chain joins TRBV2 and TRBJ1-3; D gene unclear. Looked up from germline, CDR1 is SNHLY and CDR2 is FYNNEI. Deletions cut 3 bases from V and 0 bases from J, with 15 bases between. There are 17 residues in the CDR3. Full variable domain (outside the CDR3, taken from reference TRBV2 and TRBJ1-3): EPEVTQTPSHQVTQMGQEVILRCVPISNHLYFYWYRQILGQKVEFLVSFYNNEISEKSEIFDDQFSVERPDGSNFTLKIRSTKLEDSAMYFCASSDPEGGNSGNTIYFGEGSWLTVV.

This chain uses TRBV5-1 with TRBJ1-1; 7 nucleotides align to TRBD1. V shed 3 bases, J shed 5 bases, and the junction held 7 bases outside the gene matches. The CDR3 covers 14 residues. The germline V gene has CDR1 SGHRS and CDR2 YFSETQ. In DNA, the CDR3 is TGCGCCAGCAGCTGGTGGACAGGCGGGACTGAAGCTTTCTTT. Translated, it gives CASSWWTGGTEAFF.

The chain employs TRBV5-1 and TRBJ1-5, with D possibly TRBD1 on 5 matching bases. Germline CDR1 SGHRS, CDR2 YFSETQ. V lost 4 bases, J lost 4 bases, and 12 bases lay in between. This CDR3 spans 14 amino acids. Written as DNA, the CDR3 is TGCGCCAGCAGCCCGGGGGGGGGAAATCAGCCCCAGCATTTT. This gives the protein CASSPGGGNQPQHF.

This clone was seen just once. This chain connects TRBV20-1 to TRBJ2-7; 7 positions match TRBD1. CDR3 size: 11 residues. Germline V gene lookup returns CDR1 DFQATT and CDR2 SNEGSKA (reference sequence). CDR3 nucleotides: TGCAGCCCCGGGACAGCCTACGAGCAGTACTTC. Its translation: CSPGTAYEQYF.